This passage covers 10 T cell receptor beta chains from one sample sequenced in a study of cytomegalovirus exposure and HLA in healthy donors. PCR primers comprised 60 Vbeta and 13 Jbeta primers. Sequencing used immunoSEQ multiplex PCR; TCRdb keeps in-frame clones, though not all of them. This table has about 140,000 clones, roughly three quarters appearing once. The sequenced sample consisted of PBMCs. These receptors were taken from a man between 18 and 35 years old in good health and CMV-seronegative.

The chain combines TRBV6-4 with TRBJ2-7, with 9 positions matching TRBD2. The V gene's germline CDR1 is MRHNA and CDR2 SNTAGT. The V segment lost 4 bases and the J segment 5 bases; nucleotides outside the gene matches: 15. The CDR3 spans 17 residues. Written as DNA, the CDR3 is TGTGCCAGCAGTGTCCTACCCCATAGCGGGAGAGTACACGAGCAGTACTTC. As protein: CASSVLPHSGRVHEQYF.

This chain uses TRBV29-1 with TRBJ2-7; perhaps TRBD2 as D (5 bases). Looked up from germline, CDR1 is SQVTM and CDR2 is ANQGSEA. V was trimmed by 4 bases and J by 6 bases, leaving 10 bases between them. This CDR3 comprises 11 residues. CDR3: CSVGERGEQYF. Written as DNA, the CDR3 is TGCAGCGTTGGGGAACGGGGCGAGCAGTACTTC.

The chain couples TRBV4-1 to TRBJ2-7, with 9 bases matching TRBD2. J was trimmed by 0 bases and V by 2 bases; bases with no gene match: 11. Germline-derived CDR1 and CDR2 are MGHRA and YSYEKL. CDR3 size: 18 residues. As DNA, the CDR3 is TGCGCCAGCAGCCAACTACCGACTAGCGGAGCCCTCTCCTACGAGCAGTACTTC. Protein sequence: CASSQLPTSGALSYEQYF.

The chain carries TRBV5-8 and TRBJ2-3, with 7 bases fitting TRBD1. With 4 bases clipped from V and 2 bases from J, the junction kept 10 bases outside the gene matches. Germline V lookup: CDR1 SGHTS, CDR2 YDEGEE. The CDR3 spans 16 residues. The CDR3 DNA reads TGTGCCAGCAGCACTGGCCGAGGGACAGTCACAGATACGCAGTATTTT. This encodes CASSTGRGTVTDTQYF.

The V gene is TRBV6-1, the J gene TRBJ2-2, with D unclear. The CDR3 has 15 residues. Germline V gives CDR1 MNHNS, CDR2 SASEGT. Trimming removed 2 bases from V and 8 bases from J, with 15 bases in between. CDR3 amino acids: CASSEKIEVTGELFF. The CDR3 nucleotides read TGTGCCAGCAGTGAAAAAATAGAAGTTACTGGGGAGCTGTTTTTT.

V gene TRBV9 combines with J gene TRBJ2-7; D gene ambiguous. Per germline, CDR1 SGDLS and CDR2 YYNGEE. The CDR3 sequence is 16 residues long. Trimming removed 2 bases from V and 3 bases from J, with 18 bases in between. The CDR3: CASSVVYWAPLYEQYF. In DNA, the CDR3 is TGTGCCAGCAGCGTGGTTTATTGGGCTCCCCTCTACGAGCAGTACTTC.

The chain employs TRBV7-2 and TRBJ2-7; TRBD2 matches at 8 bases. J was trimmed by 6 bases and V by 4 bases; bases with no gene match: 8. CDR3 length: 14 residues. The germline V gene has CDR1 SGHTA and CDR2 FQGNSA. The CDR3 loop is CASSYGAGVGEQYF. DNA of the CDR3: TGTGCCAGCAGCTACGGAGCGGGAGTTGGCGAGCAGTACTTC.

The chain couples TRBV9 to TRBJ2-1, with 10 bases identical to TRBD2. Germline trimming cut 0 bases from V and 6 bases from J; bases unmatched to any gene: 3. Per the germline V gene, CDR1 is SGDLS and CDR2 is YYNGEE. The CDR3 has 15 amino acids. CDR3 DNA: TGTGCCAGCAGCGTAGCTAGCGGGAGCGTCAATGAGCAGTTCTTC. Translating gives CASSVASGSVNEQFF.

The genes are TRBV7-3 and TRBJ2-1; the match to TRBD2 covers 7 bases. The CDR3 spans 15 residues. Trimming removed 2 bases from V and 6 bases from J; junction bases left unmatched: 7. Germline assignment: CDR1 SGHTA and CDR2 FQGTGA. CDR3: CASSLAAGLSNEQFF. In DNA, the CDR3 is TGTGCCAGCAGCTTAGCGGCGGGACTAAGCAATGAGCAGTTCTTC.

This chain uses TRBV30 with TRBJ1-2; a possible D gene is TRBD1 (5 bases). Trimming shortened V by 3 bases and J by 2 bases, and 10 bases separated the two germline ends. In germline, CDR1 is GTSNPN, CDR2 SVGIG (reference sequence). CDR3 length: 13 residues. CDR3 nucleotides: TGTGCCTGGAGCGAAGGGGTAAACTATGGCTACACCTTC. Its protein product is CAWSEGVNYGYTF.